Following are 23 T cell receptor beta chains from one sample sequenced in a study of blood T cell repertoires in COVID-19. Sequenced by immunoSEQ multiplex PCR; TCRdb stores in-frame clones only, minus some. The sample has around 15,000 clones; around nine tenths are singletons. The sample taken for sequencing was peripheral blood. These receptors were collected from a man between 60 and 70 years old with active COVID-19.

The genes are TRBV12-2 and TRBJ1-3; TRBD1, the table's D call, lacks a check against the DNA. TRBV12-2 is given as a pseudogene. The CDR3 runs 19 residues. The chain's CDR3 is CASRFLVRQGALSGNTIYF. The CDR3 coding sequence is TGTGCAAGTCGCTTTCTAGTCCGACAGGGGGCCCTCTCTGGAAACACCATATATTTT.

The chain combines TRBV5-4 with TRBJ2-1; 7 bases fit TRBD1. This CDR3 is built from 15 residues. After removal of 6 bases from V and 6 bases from J, the junction contained 12 bases not matched to a gene. Germline loops: CDR1 SGHNT, CDR2 YYREEE (reference sequence). The CDR3 bases are TGTGCCAGCACTAAGGGGACAGCCAAGTCCAATGAGCAGTTCTTC. Translation gives CASTKGTAKSNEQFF.

The chain carries TRBV9 and TRBJ2-2; TRBD2 matches 7 bases. From germline, CDR1 is SGDLS and CDR2 YYNGEE. Germline trimming cut 0 bases from V and 1 base from J; bases unmatched to any gene: 6. The CDR3 is 17 residues long. CDR3 region: CASSVDLGGGNTGELFF. The CDR3 DNA is TGTGCCAGCAGCGTAGATCTTGGCGGGGGGAACACCGGGGAGCTGTTTTTT.

This clone was detected once. The J gene is TRBJ2-7, the V gene TRBV27, with D possibly being TRBD1 (5 bases). The germline V gene encodes CDR1 MNHEY and CDR2 SMNVEV (reference sequence). This CDR3 comprises 12 residues. Trimming shortened V by 5 bases and J by 6 bases, and 11 bases separated the two germline ends. CDR3 bases: TGTGCCAGCAGTCCCTCCAGGGTCGAGCAGTACTTC. This translates into CASSPSRVEQYF.

The chain is built from TRBV4-2 and TRBJ2-2, with TRBD2 identical over 15 bases. The germline CDR1 and CDR2 sequences are LGHNA and YNFKEQ. The CDR3 runs to 17 residues. Trimming took 6 bases from V and 5 from J; bases not matched to a gene: 7. The DNA for the CDR3 is TGTGCCAGCAGTAGGACTAGCGGGGGGGAAAAAACCGGGGAGCTGTTTTTT. Amino acids: CASSRTSGGEKTGELFF.

V usage is TRBV28 and J usage is TRBJ2-7; 12 bases line up with TRBD2. CDR3 length equals 16 residues. Germline assignment: CDR1 MDHEN and CDR2 SYDVKM. V shed 4 bases and J 1 base; nucleotides not matched to a gene: 5. CDR3 coding DNA: TGTGCCAGCAGTTACTCTAGCGGGGGGGATTCCTACGAGCAGTACGTC. This gives the protein CASSYSSGGDSYEQYV.

The J gene is TRBJ1-3, the V gene TRBV7-2; possibly TRBD1 for D (5 bases). Germline CDR1 reads SGHTA; CDR2 reads FQGNSA. Trimming shortened V by 3 bases and J by 7 bases, and 16 bases separated the two germline ends. This CDR3 has 15 amino acids. The CDR3: CASSLGVEGFNTIYF. The CDR3, as DNA: TGTGCCAGCAGCTTGGGGGTGGAGGGGTTCAACACCATATATTTT.

This clone was observed a single time. The J gene is TRBJ1-3, the V gene TRBV5-1, with D possibly TRBD1 on 5 matching bases. The CDR3 is 15 amino acids. Trimming pared 0 bases from V and 3 bases from J, leaving 10 bases between. Germline assignment: CDR1 SGHRS and CDR2 YFSETQ. CDR3 DNA sequence: TGCGCCAGCAGCTTGGGGCAGGGTGATGGAAACACCATATATTTT. This sequence encodes CASSLGQGDGNTIYF.

The chain has TRBV5-1 and TRBJ2-5; 9 nucleotides match TRBD2. V was pared by 0 bases and J by 7 bases, with 10 bases of the junction left unmatched. Germline assignment: CDR1 SGHRS and CDR2 YFSETQ. The CDR3 is 16 amino acids. Here the CDR3 DNA reads TGCGCCAGCAGCTTGGAGCCAGCGGGGGGAGAGGGGACCCAGTACTTC. It codes for CASSLEPAGGEGTQYF.

The genes are TRBV11-2 and TRBJ2-1; the D gene is possibly TRBD1 (6 bases). V lost 1 base, J lost 9 bases, and 10 bases lay in between. CDR3 length equals 13 residues. Germline CDR1 SGHAT, CDR2 FQNNGV. CDR3 sequence reads: CASSLGGPREQFF. The CDR3 region has the DNA TGTGCCAGCAGCTTAGGGGGGCCTCGTGAGCAGTTCTTC.

The V call is TRBV10-3, the J call TRBJ2-3; TRBD2 agrees at 8 bases. CDR3 length equals 14 residues. The germline gives CDR1 ENHRY, CDR2 SYGVKD. V was clipped by 11 bases and J by 0 bases; unmatched bases: 7. CDR3 in amino acids: CAGLSGASTDTQYF. The CDR3 coding sequence is TGTGCCGGCCTTAGCGGGGCTAGCACAGATACGCAGTATTTT.

The CDR3 region is CASSSGQGINEQFF. In DNA form, the CDR3 reads TGCGCCAGCAGCTCCGGACAGGGGATCAATGAGCAGTTCTTC. The V gene is TRBV5-1, the J gene TRBJ2-1, with 9 bases aligning to TRBD1. After removal of 3 bases from V and 6 bases from J, the junction contained 4 bases not matched to a gene. This CDR3 contains 14 residues. The germline gives CDR1 SGHRS, CDR2 YFSETQ.

This chain joins TRBV5-1 and TRBJ1-6; unclear D gene. CDR1 is SGHRS and CDR2 is YFSETQ in the germline V gene. This CDR3 comprises 16 residues. Between the trimmed V and J ends, which lost 4 bases and 7 bases, there was a span of 18 bases. DNA for the CDR3: TGCGCCAGCAGCCCGGGAGAGGCCTTCGGGAATTCACCCCTCCACTTT. This encodes CASSPGEAFGNSPLHF.

The gene calls are TRBV12-5 and TRBJ1-1; D is uncertain. Germline V CDR1 and CDR2: LGHNT, FRNRAP. The CDR3 covers 14 residues. V lost 3 bases to trimming and J lost 0 bases, with 8 bases between them. CDR3: CASGLSLVNTEAFF. CDR3 DNA: TGTGCTAGTGGTTTAAGCCTGGTGAACACTGAAGCTTTCTTT.

In its sample, this clone was seen once. The rearrangement links TRBV27 to TRBJ2-7, with D perhaps matching TRBD2 (5 bases). The CDR3 contains 16 residues. The germline CDR1 and CDR2 sequences are MNHEY and SMNVEV (reference sequence). V lost 2 bases to trimming and J lost 3 bases, with 17 bases between them. The CDR3 here is CASSLGLGRGIYEQYF. The CDR3 coding sequence is TGTGCCAGCAGTTTAGGACTCGGACGGGGTATCTACGAGCAGTACTTC.

CDR3 coding DNA: TGTGCCAGCAGTGATGACAGGGGAGGCACAGATACGCAGTATTTT. It is translated as CASSDDRGGTDTQYF. The V gene is TRBV6-1, the J gene TRBJ2-3, with TRBD1 matching 8 bases. Germline values: CDR1 MNHNS, CDR2 SASEGT. The CDR3 length is 15 residues. Unmatched junction bases numbered 3, after V lost 3 bases and J lost 1 base.

The rearrangement joins TRBV18 to TRBJ2-3; 13 bases are a match to TRBD2. V lost 3 bases and J lost 0; bases outside the gene matches: 6. The CDR3 loop spans 18 amino acids. Germline CDR1 KGHSH, CDR2 LQKENI. CDR3 DNA: TGTGCCAGCTCACCCTGGACTAGCGGGGGAACGAGCACAGATACGCAGTATTTT. It codes for CASSPWTSGGTSTDTQYF.

This chain joins TRBV18 and TRBJ1-1; no reliable D call. The V end was cut by 4 bases, the J end by 0 bases, with 6 bases between. The CDR3 is 13 amino acids. Germline V CDR1 and CDR2: KGHSH, LQKENI. CDR3 bases: TGTGCCAGCTCACTCGACATGAACACTGAAGCTTTCTTT. This codes for CASSLDMNTEAFF. Drawing the rest from reference TRBV18 and TRBJ1-1, the complete variable domain is NAGVMQNPRHLVRRRGQEARLRCSPMKGHSHVYWYRQLPEEGLKFMVYLQKENIIDESGMPKERFSAEFPKEGPSILRIQQVVRGDSAAYFCASSLDMNTEAFFGQGTRLTVV.

This sequence joins TRBV6-5 and TRBJ1-2, with D possibly TRBD1 on 5 matching bases. V shed 0 bases and J shed 5 bases, with 10 bases lying between them. Germline V gives CDR1 MNHEY, CDR2 SVGAGI. The CDR3 totals 14 residues. CDR3 in amino acids: CASSYSVGQYGYTF. CDR3 in DNA: TGTGCCAGCAGTTACTCTGTGGGGCAGTATGGCTACACCTTC.

This chain links TRBV2 with TRBJ2-5; TRBD2 might be the D (6 bases). This CDR3 is 14 amino acids long. V gave up 1 base and J gave up 3 bases, with 9 bases separating them. Germline V gives CDR1 SNHLY, CDR2 FYNNEI. The CDR3: CASSEGTMKETQYF. Written as DNA, the CDR3 is TGTGCCAGCAGTGAAGGGACTATGAAAGAGACCCAGTACTTC.

The CDR3, as DNA: TGCGCCAGCAGCTGGGCCCGACAGGGGCGGAATGAGCAGTTCTTC. Its translation: CASSWARQGRNEQFF. V and J are TRBV5-1 and TRBJ2-1, with 8 bases matching TRBD1. The CDR3 has 15 residues. Germline CDR1 reads SGHRS; CDR2 reads YFSETQ. V dropped 3 bases and J dropped 7; count of bases not matched to a gene: 9.

The chain combines TRBV5-1 with TRBJ2-5, with 8 bases matching TRBD2. V lost 0 bases to trimming and J lost 4 bases; unmatched junction nucleotides: 5. The germline gives CDR1 SGHRS, CDR2 YFSETQ. There are 15 residues in the CDR3. In nucleotides, the CDR3 is TGCGCCAGCAGCTTGGGGGCGGGGGGCCCAGAGACCCAGTACTTC. Its protein is CASSLGAGGPETQYF. The full variable domain, its missing parts supplied by reference TRBV5-1 and TRBJ2-5, is KAGVTQTPRYLIKTRGQQVTLSCSPISGHRSVSWYQQTPGQGLQFLFEYFSETQRNKGNFPGRFSGRQFSNSRSEMNVSTLELGDSALYLCASSLGAGGPETQYFGPGTRLLVL.

The chain uses TRBV28 and TRBJ2-3; possibly TRBD2 for D (6 bases). V was clipped by 7 bases and J by 4 bases, with 15 bases between them. The germline V gene has CDR1 MDHEN and CDR2 SYDVKM. The CDR3 is 14 residues long. The CDR3 DNA reads as TGTGCCAGCACCCTCCAACTAGCCGCAGATACGCAGTATTTT. Residues: CASTLQLAADTQYF. The complete variable domain, with remaining parts taken from reference TRBV28 and TRBJ2-3, reads DVKVTQSSRYLVKRTGEKVFLECVQDMDHENMFWYRQDPGLGLRLIYFSYDVKMKEKGDIPEGYSVSREKKERFSLILESASTNQTSMYLCASTLQLAADTQYFGPGTRLTVL.